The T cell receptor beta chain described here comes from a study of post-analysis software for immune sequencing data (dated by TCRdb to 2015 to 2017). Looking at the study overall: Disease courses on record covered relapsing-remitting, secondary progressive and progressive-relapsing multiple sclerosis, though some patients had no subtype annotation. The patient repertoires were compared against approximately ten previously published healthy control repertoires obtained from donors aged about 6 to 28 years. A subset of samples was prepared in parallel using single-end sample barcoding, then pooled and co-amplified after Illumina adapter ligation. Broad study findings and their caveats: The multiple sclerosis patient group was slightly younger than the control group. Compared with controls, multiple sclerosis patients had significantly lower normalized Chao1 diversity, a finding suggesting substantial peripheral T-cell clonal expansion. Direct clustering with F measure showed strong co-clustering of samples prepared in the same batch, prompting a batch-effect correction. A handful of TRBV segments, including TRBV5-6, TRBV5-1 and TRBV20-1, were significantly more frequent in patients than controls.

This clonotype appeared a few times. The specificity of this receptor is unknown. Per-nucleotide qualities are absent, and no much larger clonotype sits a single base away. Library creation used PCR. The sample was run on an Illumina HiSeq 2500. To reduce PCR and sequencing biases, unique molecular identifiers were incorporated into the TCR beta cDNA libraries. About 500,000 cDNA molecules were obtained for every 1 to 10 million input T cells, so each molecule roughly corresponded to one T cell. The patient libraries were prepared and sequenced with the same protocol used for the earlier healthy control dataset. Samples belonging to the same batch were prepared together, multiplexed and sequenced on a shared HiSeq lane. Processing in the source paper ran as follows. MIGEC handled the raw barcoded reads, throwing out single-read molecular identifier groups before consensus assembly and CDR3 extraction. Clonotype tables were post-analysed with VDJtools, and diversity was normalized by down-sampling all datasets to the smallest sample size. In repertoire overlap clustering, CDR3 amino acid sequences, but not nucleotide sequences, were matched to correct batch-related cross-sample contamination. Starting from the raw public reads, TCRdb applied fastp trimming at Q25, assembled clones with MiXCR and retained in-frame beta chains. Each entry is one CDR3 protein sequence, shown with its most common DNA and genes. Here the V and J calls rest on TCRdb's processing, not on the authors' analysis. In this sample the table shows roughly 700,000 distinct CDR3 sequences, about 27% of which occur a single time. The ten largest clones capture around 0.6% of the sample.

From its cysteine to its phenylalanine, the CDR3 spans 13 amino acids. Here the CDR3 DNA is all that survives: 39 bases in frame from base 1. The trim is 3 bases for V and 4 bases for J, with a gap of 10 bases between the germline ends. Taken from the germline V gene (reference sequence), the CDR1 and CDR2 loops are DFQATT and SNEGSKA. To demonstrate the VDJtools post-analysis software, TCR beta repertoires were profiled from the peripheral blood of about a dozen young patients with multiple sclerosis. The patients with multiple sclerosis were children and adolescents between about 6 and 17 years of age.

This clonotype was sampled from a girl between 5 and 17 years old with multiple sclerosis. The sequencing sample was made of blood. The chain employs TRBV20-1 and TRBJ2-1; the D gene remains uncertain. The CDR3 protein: CSASDSMYNEQFF. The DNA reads TGCAGTGCTAGCGACTCGATGTACAATGAGCAGTTCTTC.